These T cell receptor beta chains were read from a single sample in a study of blood T cell repertoires in COVID-19. Using immunoSEQ multiplex PCR, the repertoire was profiled, and TCRdb retains in-frame clones only, with some absent. Among 55,000 to 75,000 clones, around 80% were seen once, and the ten largest hold around 14%. Sequencing input: peripheral blood. The receptor set was obtained from a man older than 75 with acute or convalescent COVID-19. Each CDR3 is given with its conserved first and last residue. A D gene is named only where the DNA matches it firmly. Expanded clones are given a class, and other clones once, few, many or no size at all.

J,V,D,length,size,CDR3,DNA
TRBJ2-7,TRBV5-1,-,11,once,CASSRGHEQYF,TGCGCCAGCAGCCGAGGGCACGAGCAGTACTTC
TRBJ2-2,TRBV7-2,-,13,-,CASSLATAGELFF,TGTGCCAGCAGCTTAGCGACAGCCGGGGAGCTGTTTTTT
TRBJ2-7,TRBV14,-,14,-,CASSQGGVLSEQYF,TGTGCCAGCAGCCAAGGGGGGGTCTTAAGCGAGCAGTACTTC
TRBJ2-1,TRBV2,TRBD1,15,few,CAINRGTNSYNEQFF,TGTGCCATAAACAGGGGGACAAATTCCTACAATGAGCAGTTCTTC
TRBJ1-3,TRBV7-2,-,12,-,CASSQQGNTIYF,TGTGCCAGCAGCCAACAGGGAAACACCATATATTTT
TRBJ1-1,TRBV18,TRBD1,14,-,CASSPGTGTTEAFF,TGTGCCAGCTCACCAGGGACAGGGACTACTGAAGCTTTCTTT
TRBJ1-6,TRBV18,-,16,-,CASSLNSGTPPSPLHF,TGTGCCAGCTCACTAAACTCCGGGACACCACCTTCACCCCTCCACTTT
TRBJ1-2,TRBV30,-,13,few,CAWNPGLGYGYTF,TGTGCCTGGAACCCAGGGTTGGGTTATGGCTACACCTTC
TRBJ1-5,TRBV27,TRBD1,15,-,CASSPLRGPHQPQHF,TGTGCCAGCAGCCCCTTGAGGGGGCCTCATCAGCCCCAGCATTTT
TRBJ2-1,TRBV7-3,TRBD2,15,few,CASSLGGRAYNEQFF,TGTGCCAGCAGCTTGGGCGGGAGAGCCTACAATGAGCAGTTCTTC
TRBJ2-1,TRBV12-3/TRBV12-4,TRBD2,13,-,CASSFFGREEQFF,TGTGCCAGCAGTTTTTTCGGGCGGGAGGAGCAGTTCTTC
TRBJ1-3,TRBV6-5,-,15,-,CASTLDPRSGNTIYF,TGTGCCAGCACTCTAGACCCGCGCTCTGGAAACACCATATATTTT
TRBJ2-3,TRBV6-2/TRBV6-3,TRBD2,17,-,CASSYALAGGNTDTQYF,TGTGCCAGCAGTTACGCACTAGCGGGGGGAAACACAGATACGCAGTATTTT
TRBJ1-6,TRBV19,TRBD1,16,-,CASSIRGQGLYSPLHF,TGTGCCAGTAGTATCCGAGGACAGGGACTATATTCACCCCTCCACTTT
TRBJ2-7,TRBV5-1,-,14,-,CASRPNSGAYEQYF,TGCGCCAGCAGACCCAATAGCGGTGCCTACGAGCAGTACTTC
TRBJ2-1,TRBV2,TRBD2,14,-,CASRGTSPYNEQFF,TGTGCCAGCAGGGGGACTAGCCCCTACAATGAGCAGTTCTTC
TRBJ2-3,TRBV19,TRBD1,13,-,CASSIRDSDTQYF,TGTGCCAGTAGTATTCGGGACAGCGATACGCAGTATTTT
TRBJ1-1,TRBV28,TRBD1,14,-,CASSSGQGATEAFF,TGTGCCAGCAGTTCAGGACAGGGGGCCACTGAAGCTTTCTTT
TRBJ2-1,TRBV13,TRBD2,14,-,CASSWGGPGHEQFF,TGTGCCAGCAGCTGGGGGGGACCCGGGCATGAGCAGTTCTTC
TRBJ2-5,TRBV7-2,TRBD1,15,-,CATDGGQGQRETQYF,TGTGCCACCGACGGGGGACAGGGGCAGAGAGAGACCCAGTACTTC
TRBJ1-5,TRBV29-1,-,13,-,CSVEVGPEQPQHF,TGCAGCGTTGAAGTGGGGCCGGAACAGCCCCAGCATTTT
TRBJ1-1,TRBV6-5,TRBD1,15,-,CASSPPTGGPTEAFF,TGTGCCAGCAGTCCACCGACAGGGGGCCCTACTGAAGCTTTCTTT
TRBJ1-1,TRBV6-5,-,14,-,CASSYSGGHTEAFF,TGTGCCAGCAGTTACTCGGGGGGACACACTGAAGCTTTCTTT
TRBJ2-5,TRBV6-5,TRBD2,14,-,CASSYSDGGETQYF,TGTGCCAGCAGTTACTCGGACGGGGGGGAGACCCAGTACTTC
TRBJ1-1,TRBV11-2,-,12,-,CASNGVAGEAFF,TGTGCCAGCAACGGGGTCGCCGGTGAAGCTTTCTTT
TRBJ2-3,TRBV30,TRBD2,16,-,CAWTTGSGGDTDTQYF,TGTGCCTGGACGACAGGTAGCGGGGGGGACACAGATACGCAGTATTTT
TRBJ2-7,TRBV28,TRBD1,16,-,CASSLFGTGNSYEQYF,TGTGCCAGCAGTTTATTCGGGACAGGGAACTCCTACGAGCAGTACTTC
TRBJ2-2,TRBV12-2,-,17,-,CASRLVHGQGKSGELFF,TGTGCAAGTCGCTTAGTCCATGGACAGGGGAAGTCCGGGGAGCTGTTTTTT
TRBJ2-7,TRBV6-6,TRBD2,17,-,CASSRVAGGQTSYEQYF,TGTGCCAGCAGCCGAGTGGCGGGAGGGCAGACCTCCTACGAGCAGTACTTC
TRBJ2-7,TRBV28,TRBD2,13,few,CASSLPGTREQYF,TGTGCCAGCAGTTTACCCGGGACTAGAGAGCAGTACTTC
TRBJ2-5,TRBV18,TRBD2,14,-,CASSQGLAGETQYF,TGTGCCAGCTCACAGGGACTAGCGGGAGAGACCCAGTACTTC
TRBJ2-3,TRBV6-4,-,13,-,CASSDQSTDTQYF,TGTGCCAGCAGTGACCAATCCACAGATACGCAGTATTTT
TRBJ1-3,TRBV6-6,-,15,-,CASSYSDTSGNTIYF,TGTGCCAGCAGTTACTCCGACACCTCTGGAAACACCATATATTTT
TRBJ1-2,TRBV28,-,11,-,CASSSLRGYTF,TGTGCCAGCAGTTCCCTCCGGGGCTACACCTTC
TRBJ2-3,TRBV4-2,TRBD2,15,-,CASSQGPSGRDTQYF,TGTGCCAGCAGCCAAGGCCCTAGCGGGAGAGATACGCAGTATTTT
TRBJ1-4,TRBV18,TRBD1,16,once,CASSRNRGQGDEKLFF,TGTGCCAGCTCACGCAACCGGGGACAGGGGGATGAAAAACTGTTTTTT
TRBJ2-1,TRBV19,TRBD2,16,-,CASSSWTSGGDNEQFF,TGTGCCAGTAGTTCCTGGACTAGCGGGGGGGACAATGAGCAGTTCTTC
TRBJ2-1,TRBV7-2,-,16,-,CASSARPGTSINEQFF,TGTGCCAGCAGCGCCCGACCCGGGACTTCCATCAATGAGCAGTTCTTC
TRBJ2-1,TRBV11-2,TRBD2,18,-,CASSLGPSGTPSYNEQFF,TGTGCCAGCAGCTTAGGCCCTAGCGGGACCCCCTCCTACAATGAGCAGTTCTTC
TRBJ2-6,TRBV30,-,15,-,CAWSTGSSGANVLTF,TGTGCCTGGAGCACAGGGAGCTCTGGGGCCAACGTCCTGACTTTC
TRBJ1-3,TRBV4-2,TRBD1,17,-,CASSQRGGQLGGNTIYF,TGTGCCAGCAGCCAAAGAGGGGGACAGTTAGGGGGAAACACCATATATTTT
TRBJ2-1,TRBV7-2,TRBD1,14,once,CASSFSQGVNEQFF,TGTGCCAGCAGCTTCAGTCAGGGGGTGAATGAGCAGTTCTTC
TRBJ2-3,TRBV5-1,-,17,-,CASSLPLLLAGTDTQYF,TGCGCCAGCAGCTTACCCCTATTACTTGCGGGCACAGATACGCAGTATTTT
TRBJ1-1,TRBV20-1,-,15,-,CSASEVAPEEGGAFF,TGCAGTGCTAGTGAGGTGGCCCCCGAGGAAGGGGGAGCTTTCTTT
TRBJ1-2,TRBV5-4,TRBD1,14,-,CASSFGQGMPGYTF,TGTGCCAGCAGCTTCGGACAGGGTATGCCTGGCTACACCTTC
TRBJ2-7,TRBV18,-,12,-,CASSQDNYEQYF,TGTGCCAGCTCACAGGACAACTACGAGCAGTACTTC